These T cell receptor beta chains were read from a single sample in a study of T cells after yellow fever vaccination. TCRdb redid the calling of the 5' RACE reads with MiXCR, one entry per CDR3 protein. This sample carries a few hundred thousand distinct CDR3 sequences, about a sixth of them seen once, and the ten largest clones take around a sixth. Sequences were derived from PBMCs, sampled 5 to 6 days after the first yellow fever vaccination. Source of these receptors: a man between 18 and 35 years old who received the YFV17D yellow fever vaccine. Both conserved end residues are part of each CDR3. The D gene is left open where the match is weak. Clone size is shown for a subset of rows, as once, few, many or a class of expanded clone.

v_call	clone_size	d_call	j_call	cdr3_aa	cdr3_nt
TRBV7-2	many	TRBD1	TRBJ1-6	CASSSSPGAGGSPLHF	TGTGCCAGCAGCTCCTCGCCGGGGGCAGGGGGTTCACCCCTCCACTTT
TRBV5-6	NA	NA	TRBJ2-5	CASSLDVGLRKTQYF	TGTGCCAGCAGCTTGGACGTGGGTTTAAGGAAGACCCAGTACTTC
TRBV4-2	few	NA	TRBJ2-3	CASSQDSWADTQYF	TGTGCCAGCAGCCAAGACTCTTGGGCAGATACGCAGTATTTT
TRBV3-1	few	NA	TRBJ2-5	CASSRGDQETQYF	TGTGCCAGCAGCCGGGGGGATCAAGAGACCCAGTACTTC
TRBV7-3	few	TRBD2	TRBJ2-1	CASSQLAGTYNEQFF	TGTGCCAGCAGCCAGCTAGCGGGCACTTACAATGAGCAGTTCTTC
TRBV29-1	NA	NA	TRBJ1-2	CSVVYGGFRSYGYTF	TGCAGCGTGGTTTACGGAGGGTTCCGGAGTTATGGCTACACCTTC
TRBV7-6	NA	TRBD1	TRBJ2-1	CASSPKTGTTSYNEQFF	TGTGCCAGCAGCCCAAAGACAGGGACAACCTCCTACAATGAGCAGTTCTTC
TRBV7-6	many	NA	TRBJ2-1	CASSLFTGLSEQFF	TGTGCCAGCAGCTTATTTACAGGATTGAGTGAGCAGTTCTTC
TRBV11-2	few	TRBD1	TRBJ1-2	CASSSRDSNYGYTF	TGTGCCAGCAGCTCTAGGGACAGTAACTATGGCTACACCTTC
TRBV4-1	NA	NA	TRBJ2-2	CASSQGWGLGTGELFF	TGCGCCAGCAGCCAAGGTTGGGGGCTAGGCACCGGGGAGCTGTTTTTT
TRBV5-1	NA	TRBD2	TRBJ2-3	CASSSWLAGSTDTQYF	TGCGCCAGCAGCTCCTGGTTAGCGGGGAGCACAGATACGCAGTATTTT
TRBV20-1	NA	NA	TRBJ2-1	CSARDLEGEVTYNEQFF	TGCAGTGCTAGAGATTTAGAGGGTGAAGTAACCTACAATGAGCAGTTCTTC
TRBV6-2/TRBV6-3	few	NA	TRBJ1-2	CASSYNRQYGYTF	TGTGCCAGCAGTTACAATCGACAGTATGGCTACACCTTC
TRBV7-3	few	NA	TRBJ2-3	CASSPQGGLSTDTQYF	TGTGCCAGCAGCCCCCAAGGGGGTCTAAGCACAGATACGCAGTATTTT
TRBV6-1	NA	NA	TRBJ2-5	CASSEVGGETQYF	TGTGCCAGCAGTGAAGTTGGGGGGGAGACCCAGTACTTC
TRBV19	few	TRBD2	TRBJ2-1	CASSLSGVQWNEQFF	TGTGCCAGTAGTCTTAGCGGGGTACAGTGGAATGAGCAGTTCTTC
TRBV12-3/TRBV12-4	few	TRBD2	TRBJ2-3	CASSPSGNTQYF	TGTGCCAGCAGTCCCAGCGGGAATACGCAGTATTTT
TRBV20-1	many	NA	TRBJ1-2	CSARRVGPANYGYTF	TGCAGTGCGCGAAGGGTCGGTCCCGCTAACTATGGCTACACCTTC
TRBV9	few	NA	TRBJ2-7	CASSGGLAFYEQYF	TGTGCCAGCAGCGGGGGGCTAGCGTTCTACGAGCAGTACTTC
TRBV5-4	NA	TRBD2	TRBJ2-7	CASSFGLAGGRSSYEQYF	TGTGCCAGCAGCTTTGGTCTAGCGGGGGGCCGATCATCCTACGAGCAGTACTTC
TRBV7-9	few	NA	TRBJ1-4	CASSFGSDNEKLFF	TGTGCCAGCAGCTTCGGCAGCGATAATGAAAAACTGTTTTTT
TRBV5-1	NA	NA	TRBJ2-1	CASSTGSGNYNEQFF	TGCGCCAGCAGCACGGGGAGTGGTAACTACAATGAGCAGTTCTTC
TRBV7-9	many	NA	TRBJ2-1	CASSSRLREQFF	TGTGCCAGCAGCTCCCGACTCCGAGAGCAGTTCTTC
TRBV6-2/TRBV6-3	many	NA	TRBJ1-5	CASRAGLNQPQHF	TGTGCCAGCCGGGCGGGATTGAATCAGCCCCAGCATTTT
TRBV28	NA	NA	TRBJ1-2	CASEGGRYGYTF	TGTGCCAGCGAGGGGGGGAGGTATGGCTACACCTTC
TRBV5-1	few	NA	TRBJ2-7	CASTNSAGTSYEQYF	TGCGCCAGCACCAACTCGGCAGGGACCTCCTACGAGCAGTACTTC
TRBV7-3	many	NA	TRBJ2-5	CASSLKGGRWETQYF	TGTGCCAGCAGCTTAAAGGGGGGCCGATGGGAGACCCAGTACTTC
TRBV20-1	NA	TRBD1	TRBJ1-6	CSAREGTGGSPLHF	TGCAGTGCTAGAGAGGGGACAGGCGGGTCACCCCTCCACTTT
TRBV24-1	many	NA	TRBJ2-3	CATSGSTDTQYF	TGTGCCACCAGTGGGAGCACAGATACGCAGTATTTT
TRBV12-3/TRBV12-4	few	TRBD1	TRBJ2-7	CASSIGQGPHYEQYF	TGTGCCAGCAGCATTGGACAGGGGCCTCACTACGAGCAGTACTTC
TRBV20-1	few	TRBD1	TRBJ1-4	CSARSGTGDEKLFF	TGCAGTGCTAGATCCGGGACAGGGGACGAAAAACTGTTTTTT
TRBV6-4	NA	NA	TRBJ1-5	CASSDYRETRSNQPQHF	TGTGCCAGCAGTGACTACAGGGAGACGAGGAGCAATCAGCCCCAGCATTTT
TRBV4-2	NA	NA	TRBJ2-1	CASSQAPGNYEQFF	TGTGCCAGCAGCCAAGCCCCAGGGAATTATGAGCAGTTCTTC
TRBV5-1	NA	NA	TRBJ2-5	CASSLELVETQYF	TGCGCCAGCAGCTTGGAGTTAGTGGAGACCCAGTACTTC
TRBV15	few	NA	TRBJ1-3	CATSRAGTGNTIYF	TGTGCCACCAGCAGAGCAGGTACTGGAAACACCATATATTTT